Below are 24 T cell receptor beta chains sequenced from a single sample in a study of cytomegalovirus exposure and HLA in healthy donors. Method: immunoSEQ multiplex PCR; TCRdb's copy keeps in-frame clones and lacks some. Altogether 90,000 to 130,000 clones are present, more than 90% being singletons, with the ten largest covering 0.67%. The sequenced sample was PBMCs. These receptors were obtained from a woman between 18 and 29 years old in good health and CMV-seronegative.

This chain connects TRBV30 to TRBJ1-4, with TRBD1 as a possible D gene (6 bases). The V gene lost 1 base and the J gene lost 3 bases, with 6 bases spanning the gap. This CDR3 contains 13 residues. Germline V gene sequence: CDR1 GTSNPN, CDR2 SVGIG (reference sequence). CDR3 region: CAWSEGANEKLFF. CDR3 nucleotides: TGTGCCTGGAGTGAGGGGGCTAATGAAAAACTGTTTTTT. Filled out from reference TRBV30 and TRBJ1-4, the complete variable domain reads SQTIHQWPATLVQPVGSPLSLECTVEGTSNPNLYWYRQAAGRGLQLLFYSVGIGQISSEVPQNLSASRPQDRQFILSSKKLLLSDSGFYLCAWSEGANEKLFFGSGTQLSVL.

This chain links TRBV18 with TRBJ1-5, with TRBD1 identical over 8 bases. Germline V gene sequence: CDR1 KGHSH, CDR2 LQKENI. This CDR3 spans 16 amino acids. Trimming at V came to 3 bases and at J to 0 bases, leaving 4 bases not matched to a gene. The chain's CDR3 is CASSPGQGLSNQPQHF. As DNA, the CDR3 is TGTGCCAGCTCACCCGGACAGGGACTTAGCAATCAGCCCCAGCATTTT. The whole variable domain, filled in from reference TRBV18 and TRBJ1-5, reads NAGVMQNPRHLVRRRGQEARLRCSPMKGHSHVYWYRQLPEEGLKFMVYLQKENIIDESGMPKERFSAEFPKEGPSILRIQQVVRGDSAAYFCASSPGQGLSNQPQHFGDGTRLSIL.

This chain connects TRBV6-1 to TRBJ2-7; D possibly corresponds to TRBD2 (7 bases). CDR1 and CDR2 (germline): MNHNS, SASEGT. The ends were cut back, 6 bases at V and 1 base at J, with 13 bases in the middle. The CDR3 spans 14 residues. CDR3 sequence (DNA): TGTGCCAGCAGCCTAGGGGGAGGGTCCTACGAGCAGTACTTC. It encodes CASSLGGGSYEQYF.

This chain uses TRBV4-1 with TRBJ1-2; maybe TRBD1 (5 bases). This CDR3 spans 14 amino acids. Trimming shortened V by 0 bases and J by 8 bases, and 13 bases separated the two germline ends. Looked up from germline, CDR1 is MGHRA and CDR2 is YSYEKL. CDR3 sequence (DNA): TGCGCCAGCAGCCAAGATCTTAAGGGGTACGGCTACACCTTC. Encoded protein: CASSQDLKGYGYTF.

V is TRBV4-1 and J is TRBJ2-1, with unresolved D. The CDR3 contains 16 residues. V lost 0 bases and J 1 base, leaving 10 bases between the germline ends. CDR1 and CDR2 (germline): MGHRA, YSYEKL. CDR3 amino acids: CASSQEGYSSYNEQFF. The DNA of the CDR3 is TGCGCCAGCAGCCAAGAGGGCTATAGTTCCTACAATGAGCAGTTCTTC.

This clone was counted a single time. The chain carries TRBV13 and TRBJ1-4; D is possibly TRBD1 (6 bases). The germline gives CDR1 PRHDT, CDR2 FYEKMQ (reference sequence). There are 18 residues in the CDR3. V lost 5 bases and J lost 7, with 26 bases in between. The CDR3: CASSPRSNRAVAGEKLFF. The CDR3 DNA is TGTGCCAGCAGCCCTAGATCCAACAGGGCGGTAGCGGGTGAAAAACTGTTTTTT.

The chain employs TRBV5-4 and TRBJ1-1; the match to TRBD1 covers 7 bases. The length of the CDR3 is 16 residues. With 2 bases clipped from V and 3 bases from J, the junction kept 10 bases outside the gene matches. The germline gives CDR1 SGHNT, CDR2 YYREEE (reference sequence). CDR3: CASSFLRGRGDTEAFF. In DNA, the CDR3 is TGTGCCAGCAGCTTTTTGAGGGGGCGCGGGGACACTGAAGCTTTCTTT.

The chain couples TRBV4-3 to TRBJ2-5; the match to TRBD2 covers 8 bases. With V trimmed by 4 bases and J by 5 bases, 6 bases remained unmatched. Germline assignment: CDR1 LGHNA and CDR2 YSLEER. The length of the CDR3 is 14 residues. The CDR3 region has the DNA TGCGCCAGCAGCCGCGGACTAGCTGGGGAGACCCAGTACTTC. This gives the protein CASSRGLAGETQYF.

V and J are TRBV7-6 and TRBJ2-6; a possible D gene is TRBD1 (6 bases). V lost 1 base and J 1 base, leaving 14 bases between the germline ends. The CDR3 loop spans 18 amino acids. Germline CDR1 and CDR2: SGHVS and FNYEAQ. CDR3 sequence reads: CASSLGGQLLSGANVLTF. CDR3 in DNA: TGTGCCAGCAGCTTAGGGGGACAACTACTTTCTGGGGCCAACGTCCTGACTTTC.

The chain is built from TRBV7-8 and TRBJ2-7; 10 bases align to TRBD1. Germline CDR1 is SGHVS and CDR2 is FQNEAQ. This CDR3 has 15 residues. V lost 1 base to trimming and J lost 4 bases; unmatched junction nucleotides: 4. In nucleotides, the CDR3 is TGTGCCAGCAGCTTAGAGGGACAGGGGTTTTACGAGCAGTACTTC. It specifies CASSLEGQGFYEQYF. Full variable domain (rest looked up from reference TRBV7-8 and TRBJ2-7): GAGVSQSPRYKVAKRGQDVALRCDPISGHVSLFWYQQALGQGPEFLTYFQNEAQLDKSGLPSDRFFAERPEGSVSTLKIQRTQQEDSAVYLCASSLEGQGFYEQYFGPGTRLTVT.

The chain couples TRBV6-5 to TRBJ1-3, with unresolved D. V was shortened by 6 bases and J by 5 bases, with 17 bases between the two germline ends. CDR1 is MNHEY and CDR2 is SVGAGI in the germline V gene. The CDR3 runs 15 residues. The CDR3 loop reads CASSTPGGRRNTIYF. CDR3 nucleotides: TGTGCCAGCAGCACCCCAGGAGGCCGGAGAAACACCATATATTTT.

The chain combines TRBV7-2 with TRBJ2-2; a weak D match, TRBD1 (5 bases). V dropped 5 bases and J dropped 2 bases, with 15 bases sitting between them. The CDR3 totals 16 residues. Germline V CDR1 and CDR2: SGHTA, FQGNSA. CDR3 amino acids: CASSHRQSSNTGELFF. CDR3 bases: TGTGCCAGCAGCCATCGACAGAGTTCTAACACCGGGGAGCTGTTTTTT.

The CDR3 nucleotides read TGTGCCAGCAGCTCCTTTCTAGGTTTCTACGAGCAGTACTTC. Amino acids: CASSSFLGFYEQYF. The rearrangement links TRBV27 to TRBJ2-7; D unclear. This CDR3 contains 14 residues. CDR1 and CDR2 (germline): MNHEY, SMNVEV (reference sequence). The V end was cut by 6 bases, the J end by 3 bases, with 15 bases between.

This chain joins TRBV4-2 and TRBJ2-7, with D hard to call. With 0 bases removed from V and 5 bases from J, the gap between germline ends came to 14 bases. The CDR3 runs to 15 residues. CDR1 is LGHNA and CDR2 is YNFKEQ in the germline V gene. CDR3: CASSQDIPEFDEQYF. The CDR3 region has the DNA TGTGCCAGCAGCCAAGATATCCCGGAGTTCGACGAGCAGTACTTC.

As to this clone: Germline and junction disagree at one end, which may indicate a read error. The chain employs TRBV7-7 and TRBJ2-3; 10 bases fit TRBD2. Germline CDR1 is SSHAT and CDR2 is FNYEAQ (reference sequence). The length of the CDR3 is 14 residues. This CDR3 reads CASSTSGGTDTQYF. CDR3 nucleotide sequence: TGTGCTAGCAGCACTAGCGGGGGCACAGATACGCAGTATTTT.

In DNA, the CDR3 is TGCGCCAGCAGCCAAGATTCAGGGGACTATGGCTACACCTTC. This codes for CASSQDSGDYGYTF. The V and J genes are TRBV4-1 and TRBJ1-2; TRBD1 is a possible D gene (6 bases). V lost 0 bases to trimming and J lost 3 bases, with 8 bases between them. The germline gives CDR1 MGHRA, CDR2 YSYEKL. The CDR3 has 14 residues.

This chain connects TRBV27 to TRBJ2-1, with D possibly being TRBD1 (5 bases). Germline-derived CDR1 and CDR2 are MNHEY and SMNVEV (reference sequence). V was pared by 6 bases and J by 4 bases, with 16 bases between. CDR3 size: 15 residues. The CDR3 sequence is CASSSHRTTYNEQFF. CDR3 nucleotide sequence: TGTGCCAGCAGCTCCCATCGGACAACATACAATGAGCAGTTCTTC.

The chain recombines TRBV10-3 with TRBJ2-7; 8 bases fit TRBD1. The V gene's germline CDR1 is ENHRY and CDR2 SYGVKD. The CDR3 covers 14 residues. The V and J ends lost 6 bases and 0 bases, in that order; junction bases with no gene match: 4. The chain's CDR3 is CAISGTGASYEQYF. CDR3 nucleotides: TGTGCCATCAGCGGGACAGGTGCCTCCTACGAGCAGTACTTC.

CDR3 nucleotide sequence: TGTGCCAGCAGCTTGTCGGGGACAGGGGGTACTGAAGCTTTCTTT. Translated: CASSLSGTGGTEAFF. The V and J genes are TRBV5-6 and TRBJ1-1; 11 bases fit TRBD1. The CDR3 totals 15 residues. J was trimmed by 5 bases and V by 1 base; bases with no gene match: 4. Germline values: CDR1 SGHDT, CDR2 YYEEEE.

The rearrangement uses TRBV7-8 and TRBJ2-7; 7 bases match TRBD1. CDR1 is SGHVS, CDR2 FQNEAQ, per germline. V was pared by 5 bases and J by 2 bases, with 6 bases of the junction left unmatched. The CDR3 spans 14 residues. The CDR3 loop is CASSARQGTYEQYF. In DNA, the CDR3 is TGTGCCAGCAGCGCCCGACAGGGAACCTACGAGCAGTACTTC.

J is TRBJ1-1 and V is TRBV18; D not resolved. Germline V gives CDR1 KGHSH, CDR2 LQKENI. The CDR3 has 12 amino acids. Trimming left V 6 bases short and J 3 bases short, with 8 bases between. CDR3 region: CASSPFDTEAFF. As DNA, the CDR3 is TGTGCCAGCTCCCCGTTTGACACTGAAGCTTTCTTT.

The V gene is TRBV4-2, the J gene TRBJ1-5, with 8 bases matching TRBD1. The V segment lost 2 bases and the J segment 3 bases; nucleotides outside the gene matches: 9. The germline V gene has CDR1 LGHNA and CDR2 YNFKEQ. The CDR3 spans 17 residues. CDR3 in amino acids: CASSQWRTGTYNQPQHF. CDR3 nucleotide sequence: TGTGCCAGCAGCCAATGGAGGACAGGGACCTACAATCAGCCCCAGCATTTT.

This chain links TRBV5-1 with TRBJ2-1; D possibly corresponds to TRBD2 (7 bases). Germline CDR1 reads SGHRS; CDR2 reads YFSETQ. Trimming cost V 6 bases and J 2 bases, with 18 bases left between them. There are 16 residues in the CDR3. CDR3 region: CASNKGGGRAYNEQFF. In nucleotides, the CDR3 is TGCGCCAGCAACAAAGGGGGGGGTAGGGCCTACAATGAGCAGTTCTTC.

The genes are TRBV28 and TRBJ1-5; 9 bases line up with TRBD1. Germline trimming cut 6 bases from V and 3 bases from J; bases unmatched to any gene: 6. The CDR3 has 15 residues. Germline-derived CDR1 and CDR2 are MDHEN and SYDVKM. In nucleotides, the CDR3 is TGTGCCAGCAGATCTACAGGGGGCTACAATCAGCCCCAGCATTTT. Its translation: CASRSTGGYNQPQHF.